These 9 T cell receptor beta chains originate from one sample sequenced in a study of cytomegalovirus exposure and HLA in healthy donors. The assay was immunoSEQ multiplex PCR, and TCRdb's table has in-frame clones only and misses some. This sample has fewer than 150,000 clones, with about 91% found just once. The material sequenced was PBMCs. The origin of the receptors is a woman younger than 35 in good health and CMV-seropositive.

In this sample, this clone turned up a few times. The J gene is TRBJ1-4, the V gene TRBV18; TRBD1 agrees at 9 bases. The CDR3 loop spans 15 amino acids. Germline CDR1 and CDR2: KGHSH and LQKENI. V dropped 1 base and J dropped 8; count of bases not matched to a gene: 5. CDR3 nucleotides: TGTGCCAGCTCACCACGGGACAGGGTAGACGAAAAACTGTTTTTT. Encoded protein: CASSPRDRVDEKLFF.

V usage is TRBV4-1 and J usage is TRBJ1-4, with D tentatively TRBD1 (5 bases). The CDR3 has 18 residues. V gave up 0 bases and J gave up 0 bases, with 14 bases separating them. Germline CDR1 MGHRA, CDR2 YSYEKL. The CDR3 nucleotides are TGCGCCAGCAGCCAAGATACCAGGGTGGTAGCAACTAATGAAAAACTGTTTTTT. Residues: CASSQDTRVVATNEKLFF.

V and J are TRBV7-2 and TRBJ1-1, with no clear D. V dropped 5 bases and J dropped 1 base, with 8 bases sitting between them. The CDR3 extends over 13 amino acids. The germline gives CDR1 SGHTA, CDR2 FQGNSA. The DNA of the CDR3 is TGTGCCAGCAGCACGCGACAGAACACTGAAGCTTTCTTT. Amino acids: CASSTRQNTEAFF.

CDR3 DNA sequence: TGTGCCAGCAGCCTCCCTAACAGGGAGTTGTTTCAGCCCCAGCATTTT. Translated: CASSLPNRELFQPQHF. The chain couples TRBV7-6 to TRBJ1-5; the D gene is possibly TRBD1 (6 bases). CDR1 and CDR2 (germline): SGHVS, FNYEAQ. Trimming removed 5 bases at V and 6 bases at J, with 20 bases between. This CDR3 has 16 amino acids.

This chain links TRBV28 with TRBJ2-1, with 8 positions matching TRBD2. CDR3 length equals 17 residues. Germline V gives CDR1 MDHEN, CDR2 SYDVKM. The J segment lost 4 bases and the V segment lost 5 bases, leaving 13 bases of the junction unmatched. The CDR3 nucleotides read TGTGCCAGCAGTCTCCCAGCGGGGGACTCGTATTACAATGAGCAGTTCTTC. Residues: CASSLPAGDSYYNEQFF.

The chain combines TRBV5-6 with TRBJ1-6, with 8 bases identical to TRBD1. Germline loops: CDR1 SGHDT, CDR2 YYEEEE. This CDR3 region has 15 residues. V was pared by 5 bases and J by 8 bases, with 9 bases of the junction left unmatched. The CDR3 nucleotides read TGTGCCAGCAGTCCATCGGACAGGGAATATTCACCCCTCCACTTT. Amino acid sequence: CASSPSDREYSPLHF.

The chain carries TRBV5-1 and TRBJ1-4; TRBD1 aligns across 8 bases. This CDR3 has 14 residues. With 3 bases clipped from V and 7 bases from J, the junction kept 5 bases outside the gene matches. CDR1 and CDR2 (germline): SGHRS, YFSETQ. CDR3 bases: TGCGCCAGCAGCTCGGGACAGGAATTTGAAAAACTGTTTTTT. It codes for CASSSGQEFEKLFF.

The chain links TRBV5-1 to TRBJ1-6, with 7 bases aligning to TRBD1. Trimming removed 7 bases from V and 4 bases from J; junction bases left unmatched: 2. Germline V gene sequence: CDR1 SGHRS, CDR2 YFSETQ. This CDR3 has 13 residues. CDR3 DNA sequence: TGCGCCAGCTCAGGGGGATATAATTCACCCCTCCACTTT. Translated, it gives CASSGGYNSPLHF.

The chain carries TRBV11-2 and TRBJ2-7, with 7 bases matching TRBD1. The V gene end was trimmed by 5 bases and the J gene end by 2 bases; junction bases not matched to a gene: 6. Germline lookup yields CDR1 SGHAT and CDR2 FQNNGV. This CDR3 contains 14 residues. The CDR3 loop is CASSARQGPYEQYF. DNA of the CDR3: TGTGCCAGCAGCGCTCGACAGGGTCCCTACGAGCAGTACTTC.